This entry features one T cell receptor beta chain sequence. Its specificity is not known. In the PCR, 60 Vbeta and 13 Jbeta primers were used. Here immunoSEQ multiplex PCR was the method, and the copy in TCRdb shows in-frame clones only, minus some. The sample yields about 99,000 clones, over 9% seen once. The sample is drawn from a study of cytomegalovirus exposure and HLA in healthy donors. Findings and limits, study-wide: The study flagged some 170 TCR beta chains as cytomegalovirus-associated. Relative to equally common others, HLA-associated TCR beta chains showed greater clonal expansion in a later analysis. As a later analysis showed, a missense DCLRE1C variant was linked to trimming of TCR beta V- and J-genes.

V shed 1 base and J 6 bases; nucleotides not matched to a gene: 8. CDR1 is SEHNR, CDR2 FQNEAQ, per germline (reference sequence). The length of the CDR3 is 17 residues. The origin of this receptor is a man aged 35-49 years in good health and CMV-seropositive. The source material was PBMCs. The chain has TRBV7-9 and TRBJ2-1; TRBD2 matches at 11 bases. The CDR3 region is CASSLERLAGGFNEQFF. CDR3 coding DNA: TGTGCCAGCAGCTTAGAGAGGTTAGCGGGAGGGTTCAATGAGCAGTTCTTC.